A single sample is the source of the 19 T cell receptor beta chains below, sequenced in a study of cytomegalovirus exposure and HLA in healthy donors. 13 Jbeta primers and 60 Vbeta primers were used for the PCR. Using immunoSEQ multiplex PCR, the repertoire was profiled, and TCRdb retains in-frame clones only, with some absent. The table records roughly 100,000 clones, about two thirds of them present only once. Sequenced sample: PBMCs. All receptors come from a boy between 5 and 17 years old in good health and CMV-seronegative.

The CDR3 is CAISESWTGGWNQPQHF. The CDR3, as DNA: TGTGCCATCAGTGAGTCCTGGACAGGGGGGTGGAATCAGCCCCAGCATTTT. The gene calls are TRBV10-3 and TRBJ1-5; 10 bases map to TRBD1. The germline CDR1 and CDR2 sequences are ENHRY and SYGVKD. The junction had 6 bases not matched to a gene; V was cut back by 0 bases and J by 4 bases. There are 17 residues in the CDR3.

This rearrangement joins TRBV4-1 to TRBJ2-7, with 9 bases that match TRBD1. The ends lost 1 base at V and 2 bases at J; junction bases unmatched: 6. The CDR3 loop spans 16 amino acids. Germline V gene sequence: CDR1 MGHRA, CDR2 YSYEKL. CDR3 nucleotides: TGCGCCAGCAGCCAAGGCCACCGGACAGGGGCCTACGAGCAGTACTTC. It translates to CASSQGHRTGAYEQYF.

The chain couples TRBV9 to TRBJ1-3, with 7 bases matching TRBD1. The J segment lost 4 bases and the V segment lost 0 bases, leaving 1 base of the junction unmatched. Germline V gene data show CDR1 as SGDLS and CDR2 as YYNGEE. This CDR3 comprises 14 residues. DNA of the CDR3: TGTGCCAGCAGCGTAGACAGGGGAGGAAACACCATATATTTT. Translating it yields CASSVDRGGNTIYF.

This chain uses TRBV10-3 with TRBJ1-5; D is undetermined. The germline V gene has CDR1 ENHRY and CDR2 SYGVKD. V was pared by 4 bases and J by 4 bases, with 11 bases between. CDR3 length: 14 residues. DNA of the CDR3: TGTGCCATCAGTGTAGCGCCAGGTAATCAGCCCCAGCATTTT. Its translation is CAISVAPGNQPQHF.

The chain carries TRBV5-6 and TRBJ1-5; possible D gene TRBD1, 5 bases. V lost 4 bases to trimming and J lost 6 bases, with 11 bases between them. The V gene's germline CDR1 is SGHDT and CDR2 YYEEEE. The CDR3 is 13 residues long. CDR3 in DNA: TGTGCCAGCAGCGATCAGGGAGGTCAGCCCCAGCATTTT. Protein sequence: CASSDQGGQPQHF. Variable domain in full (rest from reference TRBV5-6 and TRBJ1-5): DAGVTQSPTHLIKTRGQQVTLRCSPKSGHDTVSWYQQALGQGPQFIFQYYEEEERQRGNFPDRFSGHQFPNYSSELNVNALLLGDSALYLCASSDQGGQPQHFGDGTRLSIL.

This clone was counted once. The gene calls are TRBV7-9 and TRBJ1-6, with 8 bases that match TRBD1. The trim removed 4 bases at V and 9 bases at J, leaving 11 bases unmatched. The CDR3 contains 16 residues. Per the germline V gene, CDR1 is SEHNR and CDR2 is FQNEAQ (reference sequence). DNA of the CDR3: TGTGCCAGCAGCTCTTCCGGGACAGGTTCGGGTTCACCCCTCCACTTT. Protein: CASSSSGTGSGSPLHF.

This chain links TRBV5-6 with TRBJ2-7; D unresolved. Germline loops: CDR1 SGHDT, CDR2 YYEEEE. Trimming removed 0 bases from V and 5 bases from J, with 18 bases in between. The CDR3 sequence is 16 residues long. The CDR3 region has the DNA TGTGCCAGCAGCTTGGGGCCCCCTGGGCTCTCGCACGAGCAGTACTTC. Its translation is CASSLGPPGLSHEQYF.

This clone showed up just once. The rearrangement uses TRBV5-1 and TRBJ2-1; D gene unclear. Trimming left V 4 bases short and J 0 bases short, with 11 bases between. Germline V gene lookup returns CDR1 SGHRS and CDR2 YFSETQ. The CDR3 is 15 amino acids. The CDR3 loop is CASSPPIYSYNEQFF. CDR3 nucleotide sequence: TGCGCCAGCAGCCCCCCTATTTACTCCTACAATGAGCAGTTCTTC.

Details on this clone: Other DNA sequences in this sample translate to the same CDR3. Written as DNA, the CDR3 is TGTGCCAGCAGTGAACGAGGACAGCTGAACACTGAAGCTTTCTTT. Protein: CASSERGQLNTEAFF. The chain couples TRBV2 to TRBJ1-1; TRBD1 might be the D (6 bases). Germline loops: CDR1 SNHLY, CDR2 FYNNEI. CDR3 size: 15 residues. The V end was cut by 2 bases, the J end by 0 bases, with 10 bases between.

This chain uses TRBV7-3 with TRBJ2-1; 11 bases agree with TRBD2. CDR3 size: 15 residues. V shed 5 bases and J 5 bases; nucleotides not matched to a gene: 5. Germline CDR1 is SGHTA and CDR2 is FQGTGA. CDR3 coding DNA: TGTGCCAGCAGCGCGACTAGCGGGACGGACAATGAGCAGTTCTTC. Translation: CASSATSGTDNEQFF.

This rearrangement joins TRBV10-3 to TRBJ1-3; TRBD1 matches at 7 bases. The trim removed 6 bases at V and 3 bases at J, leaving 8 bases unmatched. Germline V gives CDR1 ENHRY, CDR2 SYGVKD. The CDR3 has 15 amino acids. Here the CDR3 reads CAIRDTGVRGNTIYF. CDR3 sequence (DNA): TGTGCCATCAGAGACACAGGGGTACGTGGAAACACCATATATTTT.

This chain connects TRBV28 to TRBJ2-7; tentative D call: TRBD1 (5 bases). Trimming removed 6 bases at V and 2 bases at J, with 11 bases between. The CDR3 spans 13 residues. Looked up from germline, CDR1 is MDHEN and CDR2 is SYDVKM. CDR3 amino acids: CASSLTAPYEQYF. The CDR3 DNA reads as TGTGCCAGCAGCTTGACAGCCCCCTACGAGCAGTACTTC.

This rearrangement joins TRBV4-2 to TRBJ2-5, with TRBD1 as a possible D gene (7 bases). CDR1 and CDR2 (germline): LGHNA, YNFKEQ. V lost 6 bases to trimming and J lost 6 bases, with 17 bases between them. The CDR3 is 14 residues long. CDR3 DNA: TGTGCCAGCAGGGGCGGGACAGCACACAAGACCCAGTACTTC. Amino acid sequence: CASRGGTAHKTQYF.

V usage is TRBV2 and J usage is TRBJ2-3, with D possibly being TRBD1 (6 bases). V lost 6 bases, J lost 6 bases, and 10 bases lay in between. This CDR3 is 12 amino acids long. Looked up from germline, CDR1 is SNHLY and CDR2 is FYNNEI. The CDR3: CASRGQLDTQYF. CDR3 DNA sequence: TGTGCCAGCAGGGGACAATTGGATACGCAGTATTTT.

V is TRBV30 and J is TRBJ1-4; D call uncertain. The V and J ends lost 4 bases and 4 bases respectively, with 10 bases between them. This CDR3 comprises 13 residues. From germline, CDR1 is GTSNPN and CDR2 SVGIG (reference sequence). Here the CDR3 DNA reads TGTGCCTGGACGGTGAGAGTTAATGAAAAACTGTTTTTT. Protein: CAWTVRVNEKLFF.

J is TRBJ1-4 and V is TRBV15; TRBD1 matches at 7 bases. Trimming at V came to 5 bases and at J to 6 bases, leaving 9 bases not matched to a gene. The V gene's germline CDR1 is LNHNV and CDR2 YYDKDF (reference sequence). The CDR3 runs to 15 residues. Here the CDR3 reads CATSGGQDPYEKLFF. Here the CDR3 DNA reads TGTGCCACCAGCGGCGGACAGGACCCTTATGAAAAACTGTTTTTT.

The V and J genes are TRBV6-4 and TRBJ1-1; D gene unclear. V lost 0 bases, J lost 11 bases, and 13 bases lay in between. This CDR3 is 13 amino acids long. Germline CDR1 and CDR2: MRHNA and SNTAGT. The CDR3 DNA sequence: TGTGCCAGCAGTGACTCGGGCAACCGGGGTGCTTTCTTT. Protein sequence: CASSDSGNRGAFF.

The V call is TRBV5-8, the J call TRBJ2-5; no reliable D call. V dropped 0 bases and J dropped 5 bases, with 8 bases sitting between them. The CDR3 has 13 amino acids. Germline V gives CDR1 SGHTS, CDR2 YDEGEE. The CDR3 is CASSLGVWETQYF. CDR3 DNA: TGTGCCAGCAGCTTGGGAGTGTGGGAGACCCAGTACTTC.

This clone has just one count. CDR3 DNA sequence: TGCAGCGTGGACAGGGGCGGAGAGACCCAGTACTTC. It codes for CSVDRGGETQYF. The chain combines TRBV29-1 with TRBJ2-5, with 9 positions matching TRBD1. The CDR3 spans 12 residues. The germline CDR1 and CDR2 sequences are SQVTM and ANQGSEA. After removal of 6 bases from V and 4 bases from J, the junction contained 3 bases not matched to a gene.